The 29 T cell receptor beta chains below come from one sample, sequenced in a study of T cells in Graves' hyperthyroidism and ophthalmopathy. Regions amplified from RNA transcripts were the TCR beta CDR3 regions. With the HTBI primer set, the TCR CDR3 went through a first round of RT-PCR. TCRdb reprocessed the multiplex PCR reads via MiXCR and lists one record per CDR3 protein. The sample consists of approximately 430,000 distinct CDR3 sequences, roughly 14% of them appearing once. Material for sequencing was blood. The receptor source for this set is a man aged 18 to 29 with Graves' ophthalmopathy.

In its sample, this clonotype was seen many times. This chain uses TRBV12-3 or TRBV12-4 with TRBJ1-5; no definite D call. V lost 1 base to trimming and J lost 1 base, with 5 bases between them. The CDR3 loop spans 14 amino acids. The DNA for the CDR3 is TGTGCCAGCAGTTTAGGGTGGAGCAATCAGCCCCAGCATTTT. Translation: CASSLGWSNQPQHF.

The rearrangement uses TRBV11-1 and TRBJ2-7; D uncertain. Trimming cost V 4 bases and J 4 bases, with 14 bases left between them. Germline V gene lookup returns CDR1 SGHAT and CDR2 FQDESV (reference sequence). The CDR3 has 14 amino acids. The CDR3 spells CASSSSRFYYEQYF. The CDR3 DNA reads TGTGCCAGCAGCTCGTCGAGGTTCTATTACGAGCAGTACTTC. The entire variable domain, with the rest obtained from reference TRBV11-1 and TRBJ2-7, is as follows: EAEVAQSPRYKITEKSQAVAFWCDPISGHATLYWYRQILGQGPELLVQFQDESVVDDSQLPKDRFSAERLKGVDSTLKIQPAELGDSAMYLCASSSSRFYYEQYFGPGTRLTVT.

The rearrangement joins TRBV12-3 or TRBV12-4 to TRBJ1-1; D remains unclear. The CDR3 runs 13 residues. V shed 5 bases and J shed 7 bases, with 14 bases lying between them. In DNA, the CDR3 is TGTGCCAGCAGTCTTTCTCGAGGTAGTGAAGCTTTCTTT. This encodes CASSLSRGSEAFF.

This clonotype appeared many times. The genes are TRBV11-2 and TRBJ2-1; TRBD1 is a possible D gene (5 bases). V was clipped by 1 base and J by 0 bases, with 13 bases between them. Germline V CDR1 and CDR2: SGHAT, FQNNGV. This CDR3 is built from 17 residues. CDR3 sequence: CASSLAGLQGSYNEQFF. As DNA, the CDR3 is TGTGCCAGCAGCTTAGCAGGGTTACAAGGCTCCTACAATGAGCAGTTCTTC.

This clonotype appeared many times. The chain combines TRBV19 with TRBJ1-6; weak D call: TRBD1 (6 bases). The CDR3 is made up of 14 amino acids. Trimming cost V 4 bases and J 5 bases, with 9 bases left between them. Per germline, CDR1 LNHDA and CDR2 SQIVND (reference sequence). In DNA form, the CDR3 reads TGTGCCAGTAGTACGACAGGACATAATTCACCCCTCCACTTT. Translation: CASSTTGHNSPLHF. Full variable domain (rest looked up from reference TRBV19 and TRBJ1-6): DGGITQSPKYLFRKEGQNVTLSCEQNLNHDAMYWYRQDPGQGLRLIYYSQIVNDFQKGDIAEGYSVSREKKESFPLTVTSAQKNPTAFYLCASSTTGHNSPLHFGNGTRLTVT.

This clonotype was counted at least ten times. J is TRBJ2-1 and V is TRBV27, with D perhaps matching TRBD1 or TRBD2 (6 bases each). The CDR3 sequence is 12 residues long. Trimming cost V 9 bases and J 5 bases, with 11 bases left between them. Germline V gives CDR1 MNHEY, CDR2 SMNVEV (reference sequence). The CDR3 reads CASYREDNEQFF. The CDR3 bases are TGTGCCAGTTACAGGGAGGACAATGAGCAGTTCTTC.

There are many counts of this clonotype. V gene TRBV7-2 combines with J gene TRBJ2-1; 10 bases map to TRBD1. This CDR3 is 16 amino acids long. Germline values: CDR1 SGHTA, CDR2 FQGNSA. The V segment lost 5 bases and the J segment 1 base; nucleotides outside the gene matches: 5. CDR3 coding DNA: TGTGCCAGCAGCGGAATGGACAGGGGGTCCTACAATGAGCAGTTCTTC. It is translated as CASSGMDRGSYNEQFF.

V usage is TRBV4-2 and J usage is TRBJ1-1; no reliable D call. Germline loops: CDR1 LGHNA, CDR2 YNFKEQ. Trimming pared 1 base from V and 0 bases from J, leaving 9 bases between. CDR3 size: 15 residues. The CDR3 reads CASSQGYSLNTEAFF. CDR3 bases: TGTGCCAGCAGCCAAGGGTACAGCCTGAACACTGAAGCTTTCTTT.

This clonotype occurred many times. The rearrangement uses TRBV20-1 and TRBJ2-1, with no clear D. This CDR3 contains 10 residues. The V end lost 5 bases, the J end lost 8 bases, and 7 bases lay between the germline ends. Germline CDR1 and CDR2: DFQATT and SNEGSKA (reference sequence). Here the CDR3 DNA reads TGCAGTGCTGGTAACCATGAGCAGTTCTTC. Translating it yields CSAGNHEQFF.

The genes are TRBV15 and TRBJ2-5, with a possible D match to TRBD1 (6 bases). CDR1 and CDR2 (germline): LNHNV, YYDKDF (reference sequence). The V end lost 3 bases, the J end lost 7 bases, and 12 bases lay between the germline ends. The CDR3 runs to 13 residues. CDR3 bases: TGTGCCACCAGCAGCAAGGGGGTGGGGACCCAGTACTTC. Protein: CATSSKGVGTQYF.

Of note for this clonotype: Being one base from a much bigger clone, this may be a read error. The V call is TRBV20-1, the J call TRBJ2-2, with D maybe TRBD2 (5 bases). Per the germline V gene, CDR1 is DFQATT and CDR2 is SNEGSKA (reference sequence). The length of the CDR3 is 14 residues. The CDR3 region is CSARGPSNTGELVF. Written as DNA, the CDR3 is TGCAGTGCTAGAGGACCCTCGAACACCGGGGAGCTGGTTTTT.

This clonotype was seen a handful of times. The V gene is TRBV20-1, the J gene TRBJ2-3; D may correspond to TRBD1 or TRBD2 (5 bases each). The CDR3 length is 14 residues. V dropped 6 bases and J dropped 1 base, with 14 bases sitting between them. CDR1 and CDR2 from the germline V gene are DFQATT and SNEGSKA (reference sequence). The CDR3 spells CSAPGPYGTDTQYF. The CDR3 nucleotides read TGCAGTGCCCCGGGGCCATACGGCACAGATACGCAGTATTTT.

The chain joins TRBV18 to TRBJ2-4; D possibly matches TRBD1 or TRBD2 (5 bases each). In germline, CDR1 is KGHSH, CDR2 LQKENI. Trimming took off 2 bases at V and 8 bases at J, with 13 bases between the two ends. The length of the CDR3 is 14 residues. The chain's CDR3 is CASSPGGFWDIQYF. The CDR3 bases are TGTGCCAGCTCACCAGGGGGATTTTGGGACATTCAGTACTTC.

This clonotype has only one observation. This may come from a read error, since a much larger clone is one base off. V is TRBV5-1 and J is TRBJ2-3; 7 bases are a match to TRBD1. V dropped 4 bases and J dropped 0; count of bases not matched to a gene: 5. The CDR3 has 15 amino acids. CDR1 and CDR2 (germline): SGHRS, YFSETQ. This CDR3 reads CASSRDSPSTDTQYF. CDR3 DNA sequence: TGCGCCAGCAGCCGGGACAGCCCTAGCACAGATACGCAGTATTTT.

This clonotype was picked up many times. The chain uses TRBV10-3 and TRBJ1-2; D perhaps matches TRBD1 (5 bases). In germline, CDR1 is ENHRY, CDR2 SYGVKD. The CDR3 contains 15 residues. Trimming removed 0 bases at V and 3 bases at J, with 11 bases between. The CDR3: CAISESPGSDYGYTF. The CDR3 region has the DNA TGTGCCATCAGTGAGTCGCCAGGGAGTGACTATGGCTACACCTTC.

This clonotype was detected many times. One end of the junction is discordant with germline, which a read error may explain. The CDR3 loop is CASFGDSFYDEQFF. In DNA form, the CDR3 reads TGCGCCAGCTTTGGGGACAGCTTCTACGATGAGCAGTTCTTC. The gene calls are TRBV5-1 and TRBJ2-1; 7 bases are shared with TRBD1. The CDR3 runs to 14 residues. From germline, CDR1 is SGHRS and CDR2 YFSETQ. Full variable domain (rest looked up from reference TRBV5-1 and TRBJ2-1): KAGVTQTPRYLIKTRGQQVTLSCSPISGHRSVSWYQQTPGQGLQFLFEYFSETQRNKGNFPGRFSGRQFSNSRSEMNVSTLELGDSALYLCASFGDSFYDEQFFGPGTRLTVL.

This clonotype was seen repeatedly, ten times or more. V usage is TRBV20-1 and J usage is TRBJ1-5, with D possibly being TRBD1 (5 bases). CDR1 and CDR2 from the germline V gene are DFQATT and SNEGSKA (reference sequence). The CDR3 is 15 amino acids. Trimming removed 0 bases from V and 3 bases from J, with 12 bases in between. The CDR3 coding sequence is TGCAGTGCTAGAGATGGAGTCAGGGACAATCAGCCCCAGCATTTT. Translating gives CSARDGVRDNQPQHF.

Concerning this clonotype: No conserved phenylalanine or tryptophan is present at the end of the CDR3, so a read error is the likely explanation. The genes are TRBV25-1 and TRBJ1-2; perhaps TRBD1 as D (6 bases). Germline-derived CDR1 and CDR2 are MGHDK and SYGVNS. V lost 3 bases to trimming and J lost 7 bases, with 12 bases between them. The CDR3 sequence is 13 residues long. CDR3 loop: CASSDLQGSGYTL. Here the CDR3 DNA reads TGTGCCAGCAGTGACCTACAGGGCTCTGGCTACACCCTC.

J is TRBJ2-1 and V is TRBV3-1, with TRBD2 matching over 10 bases. The CDR3 is 15 residues long. The germline V gene encodes CDR1 LGHDT and CDR2 YNNKEL (reference sequence). The V and J ends lost 6 bases and 4 bases, in that order; junction bases with no gene match: 6. The CDR3 region is CASSASSGGYNEQFF. CDR3 nucleotide sequence: TGTGCCAGCAGTGCTTCTAGCGGGGGTTACAATGAGCAGTTCTTC.

This sequence joins TRBV20-1 and TRBJ2-5; D is unresolved. Germline V gene lookup returns CDR1 DFQATT and CDR2 SNEGSKA (reference sequence). Between the trimmed V and J ends, which lost 1 base and 1 base, there was a span of 7 bases. The CDR3 loop spans 13 amino acids. CDR3 protein: CSARVTFQETQYF. The DNA for the CDR3 is TGCAGTGCTAGAGTCACCTTCCAAGAGACCCAGTACTTC.

In regard to this clonotype: A much larger clonotype is one base distant, so this may be a read error. This rearrangement joins TRBV3-1 to TRBJ1-5; tentative D call: TRBD1 (5 bases). The CDR3 extends over 15 amino acids. CDR1 is LGHDT, CDR2 YNNKEL, per germline (reference sequence). The CDR3 region is CASSLTPGSNQPPHF. The CDR3 nucleotides are TGTGCCAGCAGCCTGACTCCAGGGTCGAATCAGCCCCCGCATTTT.

This clonotype appeared many times. This chain connects TRBV7-2 to TRBJ2-3; D gene ambiguous. This CDR3 contains 18 residues. Trimming removed 5 bases from V and 1 base from J, with 22 bases in between. In germline, CDR1 is SGHTA, CDR2 FQGNSA. This chain's CDR3 is CASSIRVAVSGRTDTQYF. CDR3 bases: TGTGCCAGCAGCATCCGGGTTGCCGTGAGTGGGCGCACAGATACGCAGTATTTT.

This clonotype occurred many times. This chain joins TRBV7-9 and TRBJ2-1, with 7 bases that match TRBD2. The V gene's germline CDR1 is SEHNR and CDR2 FQNEAQ (reference sequence). Trimming removed 4 bases from V and 6 bases from J; junction bases left unmatched: 6. This CDR3 is 14 amino acids long. As DNA, the CDR3 is TGTGCCAGCAGCTACTCCAGGGAGGGCAATGAGCAGTTCTTC. Amino acids: CASSYSREGNEQFF. The full variable domain, rest sourced from reference TRBV7-9 and TRBJ2-1, is DTGVSQNPRHKITKRGQNVTFRCDPISEHNRLYWYRQTLGQGPEFLTYFQNEAQLEKSRLLSDRFSAERPKGSFSTLEIQRTEQGDSAMYLCASSYSREGNEQFFGPGTRLTVL.

This clonotype was seen only a few times. The V gene is TRBV9, the J gene TRBJ1-2; D ambiguous. The CDR3 sequence is 12 residues long. CDR1 is SGDLS, CDR2 YYNGEE, per germline. V was clipped by 1 base and J by 5 bases, with 6 bases between them. This CDR3 is CASSVQSYGYTF. DNA of the CDR3: TGTGCCAGCAGCGTACAAAGTTATGGCTACACCTTC.

Regarding this clonotype: At one end the junction does not follow the germline gene, possibly because of a read error. This chain joins TRBV6-1 and TRBJ2-7; no clear D gene. The CDR3 has 12 residues. Germline values: CDR1 MNHNS, CDR2 SASEGT. The CDR3 spells CASSEYIHEQYF. The CDR3 nucleotides read TGCGCCAGCAGTGAGTACATCCACGAGCAGTACTTC.

This chain uses TRBV12-3 or TRBV12-4 with TRBJ2-7; no firm D call. This CDR3 is 16 amino acids long. Trimming cost V 5 bases and J 2 bases, with 19 bases left between them. As DNA, the CDR3 is TGTGCCAGCAGTGAATATTATGTAGCATCACCCTACGAGCAGTACTTC. Its translation is CASSEYYVASPYEQYF.

In this sample, this clonotype turned up many times. The J gene is TRBJ1-1, the V gene TRBV3-1; D remains ambiguous. V lost 2 bases and J lost 3, with 10 bases in between. In germline, CDR1 is LGHDT, CDR2 YNNKEL (reference sequence). The CDR3 has 14 amino acids. CDR3 sequence reads: CASSQIWEDTEAFF. The CDR3 bases are TGTGCCAGCAGCCAAATCTGGGAAGACACTGAAGCTTTCTTT.

Many counts were recorded for this clonotype. The V gene is TRBV9, the J gene TRBJ2-3, with unresolved D. Germline values: CDR1 SGDLS, CDR2 YYNGEE. The CDR3 has 12 amino acids. V lost 6 bases and J lost 0, with 5 bases in between. The CDR3 DNA reads TGTGCCAGCAACCCGAGCACAGATACGCAGTATTTT. Translating gives CASNPSTDTQYF.

This clonotype was counted at least ten times. The chain is built from TRBV6-1 and TRBJ2-7; D uncertain. The CDR3 is made up of 12 amino acids. Germline V lookup: CDR1 MNHNS, CDR2 SASEGT. V dropped 4 bases and J dropped 0 bases, with 4 bases sitting between them. The CDR3 DNA reads as TGTGCCAGCAGTGTCGGCTCCTACGAGCAGTACTTC. The encoded protein is CASSVGSYEQYF.